What follows are 11 T cell receptor beta chains derived from one specimen sequenced in a study of blood T cell repertoires in COVID-19 (dated by TCRdb to about 2020). The method behind the library was the immunoSEQ multiplex PCR assay. TCRdb provides this immuneACCESS table in a form limited to in-frame rearrangements. Some clones are lacking; in checked studies, under half of them reflect an unresolved V gene, and why the rest are absent is not known. Across this sample there are roughly 170,000 clones, with under 90% seen only once. About 6.4% of the sample is taken by the ten largest. Sequenced: peripheral blood. The receptors were sampled from a human donor in a cohort sampled during active COVID-19.

Written as DNA, the CDR3 is TGTGCCTCCACCGTGGCCCGTGGAAACACCATATATTTT. Amino acids: CASTVARGNTIYF. The chain combines TRBV19 with TRBJ1-3, with D uncertain. There are 13 residues in the CDR3. V lost 11 bases and J lost 3, with 14 bases in between. Germline values: CDR1 LNHDA, CDR2 SQIVND (reference sequence). Full variable domain (missing parts from reference TRBV19 and TRBJ1-3): DGGITQSPKYLFRKEGQNVTLSCEQNLNHDAMYWYRQDPGQGLRLIYYSQIVNDFQKGDIAEGYSVSREKKESFPLTVTSAQKNPTAFYLCASTVARGNTIYFGEGSWLTVV.

J is TRBJ1-4 and V is TRBV6-5; 7 bases agree with TRBD1. Germline lookup yields CDR1 MNHEY and CDR2 SVGAGI. The CDR3 sequence is 14 residues long. V was pared by 7 bases and J by 1 base, with 3 bases of the junction left unmatched. DNA of the CDR3: TGTGCCAGCACCGACAGGGTAACTAATGAAAAACTGTTTTTT. The encoded protein is CASTDRVTNEKLFF.

The gene calls are TRBV27 and TRBJ1-1, with 9 nucleotides matching TRBD1. This CDR3 is built from 12 residues. Per the germline V gene, CDR1 is MNHEY and CDR2 is SMNVEV (reference sequence). Trimming cost V 9 bases and J 6 bases; bases outside gene matches: 5. The CDR3 reads CASATGGSEAFF. The CDR3 region has the DNA TGTGCCAGTGCTACAGGGGGCTCTGAAGCTTTCTTT.

The rearrangement joins TRBV5-6 to TRBJ1-2, with TRBD1 matching 12 bases. Unmatched junction bases numbered 7, after V lost 0 bases and J lost 7 bases. Germline V gives CDR1 SGHDT, CDR2 YYEEEE. The CDR3 is 16 residues long. The CDR3 region is CASSLGSGQGASGYTF. The DNA for the CDR3 is TGTGCCAGCAGCTTGGGATCGGGACAGGGGGCTTCTGGCTACACCTTC.

V is TRBV7-3 and J is TRBJ2-3; perhaps TRBD2 as D (6 bases). V gave up 5 bases and J gave up 1 base, with 16 bases separating them. The CDR3 runs 16 residues. Germline lookup yields CDR1 SGHTA and CDR2 FQGTGA. Here the CDR3 reads CASSVGVAARTDTQYF. DNA of the CDR3: TGTGCCAGCAGCGTCGGGGTAGCGGCCCGCACAGATACGCAGTATTTT.

The chain joins TRBV4-1 to TRBJ1-4, with TRBD1 as a possible D gene (6 bases). The CDR3 extends over 16 amino acids. From germline, CDR1 is MGHRA and CDR2 YSYEKL. V lost 4 bases, J lost 0 bases, and 12 bases lay in between. The CDR3 sequence: CASSLSGTTTNEKLFF. CDR3 nucleotides: TGCGCCAGCAGCCTTTCCGGGACAACAACTAATGAAAAACTGTTTTTT.

The chain combines TRBV7-9 with TRBJ2-1; D ambiguous. Germline V lookup: CDR1 SEHNR, CDR2 FQNEAQ (reference sequence). The V end lost 1 base, the J end lost 9 bases, and 4 bases lay between the germline ends. The CDR3 totals 11 residues. CDR3: CASSLGGEQFF. CDR3 bases: TGTGCCAGCAGCTTAGGCGGTGAGCAGTTCTTC. Full variable domain (outside the CDR3, taken from reference TRBV7-9 and TRBJ2-1): DTGVSQNPRHKITKRGQNVTFRCDPISEHNRLYWYRQTLGQGPEFLTYFQNEAQLEKSRLLSDRFSAERPKGSFSTLEIQRTEQGDSAMYLCASSLGGEQFFGPGTRLTVL.

The chain joins TRBV6-5 to TRBJ2-1; 8 positions match TRBD1. CDR1 and CDR2 from the germline V gene are MNHEY and SVGAGI. The CDR3 is 14 amino acids. Germline trimming cut 6 bases from V and 9 bases from J; bases unmatched to any gene: 10. The CDR3 sequence: CASRAQGAFSEQFF. CDR3 DNA sequence: TGTGCCAGCAGGGCCCAGGGGGCGTTTAGTGAGCAGTTCTTC.

The chain is built from TRBV11-2 and TRBJ2-1; D gene uncertain. CDR3 length: 14 residues. The germline CDR1 and CDR2 sequences are SGHAT and FQNNGV. V lost 1 base and J 3 bases, leaving 7 bases between the germline ends. CDR3 nucleotides: TGTGCCAGCAGCTTAGCTGGGCGCTACAATGAGCAGTTCTTC. This gives the protein CASSLAGRYNEQFF.

The chain combines TRBV11-2 with TRBJ2-3, with 14 bases aligning to TRBD2. Unmatched junction bases numbered 6, after V lost 5 bases and J lost 2 bases. This CDR3 region has 17 residues. Germline values: CDR1 SGHAT, CDR2 FQNNGV. The CDR3 sequence: CASSEGLAGALTDTQYF. In DNA, the CDR3 is TGTGCCAGCAGCGAGGGACTAGCGGGGGCCCTCACAGATACGCAGTATTTT.

This clone was seen just once. CDR3 DNA sequence: TGTGCCTGGAGCATGACAGGGAACACTGAAGCTTTCTTT. This encodes CAWSMTGNTEAFF. The rearrangement joins TRBV30 to TRBJ1-1, with D possibly matching TRBD1 (6 bases). The germline V gene has CDR1 GTSNPN and CDR2 SVGIG (reference sequence). Between the trimmed V and J ends, which lost 3 bases and 1 base, there was a span of 9 bases. There are 13 residues in the CDR3.